This T cell receptor beta chain emerged from a study of cytomegalovirus exposure and HLA in healthy donors. The study, taken as a whole, reports: Some V segments (TRBV6-2 and TRBV6-3 among them) were excluded as indistinguishable. As a later analysis revealed, most CMV-associated TCR beta chains appeared HLA-restricted. Later analysis identified a missense DCLRE1C variant that was linked to TCR beta V- and J-gene trimming.

With respect to this clone: Its target is unknown.

The PCR made use of 60 Vbeta and 13 Jbeta primers. Repertoires were generated with immunoSEQ multiplex PCR, while TCRdb's copy carries only in-frame clones and drops some. The sample yields around 200,000 clones, about four fifths seen once. Trimming stripped 4 bases from V and 8 bases from J, with 12 bases between. Per germline, CDR1 MGHRA and CDR2 YSYEKL. CDR3 length equals 13 residues. The specimen was PBMCs. This clonotype was sampled from a woman aged 50 to 65 in good health and CMV-seropositive. The chain couples TRBV4-1 to TRBJ1-5; D not resolved. CDR3 coding DNA: TGCGCCAGCAGCCCGACTCTAGCGGAGCCCCAGCATTTT. Amino acids: CASSPTLAEPQHF.